The 12 T cell receptor beta chains reported below all come from one sample, sequenced in a study of blood T cell repertoires in COVID-19. Produced via immunoSEQ multiplex PCR; TCRdb's table is partial and in-frame only. The data show about 79,000 clones, roughly 91% seen once. The specimen was peripheral blood. The receptors shown here come from a man aged 65-85 years with active or convalescent COVID-19.

Regarding this clone: Other DNA sequences within the sample encode an identical CDR3. The chain uses TRBV5-4 and TRBJ1-6; D remains ambiguous. This CDR3 is built from 16 residues. V gave up 0 bases and J gave up 0 bases, with 7 bases separating them. The germline CDR1 and CDR2 sequences are SGHNT and YYREEE (reference sequence). CDR3 region: CASSLGGSSYNSPLHF. Written as DNA, the CDR3 is TGTGCCAGCAGCTTGGGAGGTTCCTCCTATAATTCACCCCTCCACTTT.

This rearrangement joins TRBV18 to TRBJ1-1; 7 bases map to TRBD1. Trimming took 3 bases from V and 0 from J; bases not matched to a gene: 1. Germline loops: CDR1 KGHSH, CDR2 LQKENI. The CDR3 contains 14 residues. The CDR3 bases are TGTGCCAGCTCACCGGACAGGCTGAACACTGAAGCTTTCTTT. Amino acids: CASSPDRLNTEAFF.

This clone was seen only once. The V and J genes are TRBV6-5 and TRBJ1-1; the match to TRBD1 covers 9 bases. V shed 0 bases and J 11 bases; nucleotides not matched to a gene: 7. Germline CDR1 reads MNHEY; CDR2 reads SVGAGI. The CDR3 covers 14 residues. CDR3 in amino acids: CASSYSRTGEGAFF. DNA for the CDR3: TGTGCCAGCAGTTACTCGAGGACAGGGGAGGGGGCTTTCTTT.

This chain joins TRBV20-1 and TRBJ2-1; the D is unclear. This CDR3 comprises 13 residues. The germline V gene has CDR1 DFQATT and CDR2 SNEGSKA (reference sequence). Deletions cut 3 bases from V and 7 bases from J, with 13 bases between. The CDR3 DNA reads as TGCAGTGCTAGTTCTGGAGTTAGGAATGAGCAGTTCTTC. Its translation: CSASSGVRNEQFF.

V is TRBV10-1 and J is TRBJ2-7; 7 positions agree with TRBD2. Germline V lookup: CDR1 WNHNN, CDR2 SYGVQD (reference sequence). There are 15 residues in the CDR3. V shed 4 bases, J shed 3 bases, and the junction held 9 bases outside the gene matches. In DNA, the CDR3 is TGCGCCAGCAGTGCCCTAGCGGACCTACACTACGAGCAGTACTTC. Translating it yields CASSALADLHYEQYF.

The rearrangement links TRBV30 to TRBJ1-2; 7 bases match TRBD1. The V gene's germline CDR1 is GTSNPN and CDR2 SVGIG (reference sequence). The CDR3 contains 14 residues. V dropped 8 bases and J dropped 4; count of bases not matched to a gene: 13. CDR3 region: CAGTAGGYGYGYTF. CDR3 sequence (DNA): TGTGCCGGCACAGCAGGGGGTTATGGCTATGGCTACACCTTC.

This clone was detected once. The V call is TRBV5-1, the J call TRBJ2-5, with D uncertain. V was cut by 5 bases and J by 0 bases, with 8 bases left in between. The CDR3 has 13 residues. The germline CDR1 and CDR2 sequences are SGHRS and YFSETQ. The CDR3 nucleotides read TGCGCCAGCAGTTCAGATAACCAAGAGACCCAGTACTTC. Translation gives CASSSDNQETQYF.

The chain combines TRBV6-6 with TRBJ2-7, with 14 bases fitting TRBD2. The J segment lost 3 bases and the V segment lost 5 bases, leaving 9 bases of the junction unmatched. The germline V gene has CDR1 MNHNY and CDR2 SVGAGI (reference sequence). This CDR3 is 17 amino acids long. CDR3 nucleotide sequence: TGTGCCAGCAGTCCCCAAGGACTAGCGGGAGGTATCTACGAGCAGTACTTC. Translation gives CASSPQGLAGGIYEQYF.

V gene TRBV6-5 combines with J gene TRBJ2-7; 9 positions agree with TRBD2. V lost 11 bases, J lost 3 bases, and 8 bases stayed unmatched. The CDR3 has 13 amino acids. Germline assignment: CDR1 MNHEY and CDR2 SVGAGI. CDR3: CAAAQTSGYEQYF. The CDR3 nucleotides read TGTGCCGCGGCACAGACTAGCGGCTACGAGCAGTACTTC.

The chain couples TRBV30 to TRBJ1-5; possibly TRBD1 for D (6 bases). Germline assignment: CDR1 GTSNPN and CDR2 SVGIG (reference sequence). V lost 5 bases to trimming and J lost 6 bases, with 14 bases between them. The CDR3 spans 13 residues. CDR3 loop: CAWARGFGQPQHF. The CDR3 DNA follows: TGTGCCTGGGCCAGGGGATTTGGTCAGCCCCAGCATTTT.

V is TRBV24-1 and J is TRBJ2-1; 9 bases align to TRBD2. The J segment lost 12 bases and the V segment lost 2 bases, leaving 10 bases of the junction unmatched. The CDR3 spans 15 residues. Per the germline V gene, CDR1 is KGHDR and CDR2 is SFDVKD. The CDR3 DNA follows: TGTGCCACCAGTGATTGGGTGCGGGAGGGCCTGAGGCAGTTCTTC. This sequence encodes CATSDWVREGLRQFF.

The J gene is TRBJ1-5, the V gene TRBV30; a possible D gene is TRBD1 (5 bases). This CDR3 comprises 13 residues. In germline, CDR1 is GTSNPN, CDR2 SVGIG (reference sequence). Trimming left V 3 bases short and J 3 bases short, with 9 bases between. The CDR3 DNA follows: TGTGCCTGGAGCGCCAGGGACAATCAGCCCCAGCATTTT. This sequence encodes CAWSARDNQPQHF.